The 17 T cell receptor beta chains presented below share a single source sample, sequenced in a study of blood T cells in healthy people across ages. For the second PCR, which ran for about 6 to 11 cycles, a sample-barcoded 5' primer and a J-beta primer mix were used. TCRdb called the 5' RACE reads again in MiXCR, with one record for every CDR3 protein. The table shows about 730,000 distinct CDR3 sequences, with about 40% occurring only once. Sequenced: blood. Source of these receptors: a woman aged 60 to 75 in good health.

The chain uses TRBV27 and TRBJ2-2; possibly TRBD1 for D (7 bases). Germline V gene sequence: CDR1 MNHEY, CDR2 SMNVEV (reference sequence). CDR3 size: 18 residues. V lost 0 bases to trimming and J lost 2 bases, with 16 bases between them. The CDR3 DNA is TGTGCCAGCAGTTTATCTTATGGAGGGGGCTCTAACACCGGGGAGCTGTTTTTT. Translated: CASSLSYGGGSNTGELFF.

On this clonotype: One end of the junction varies from germline; a read error may be responsible. V gene TRBV3-1 combines with J gene TRBJ1-5, with D unresolved. The CDR3 spans 15 residues. CDR1 and CDR2 from the germline V gene are LGHDT and YNNKEL (reference sequence). The CDR3 spells CAGSQTLLGGQPQHF. The CDR3 coding sequence is TGTGCCGGCAGCCAGACGCTTTTGGGTGGACAGCCCCAGCATTTT. The variable domain in full, with the rest retrieved from reference TRBV3-1 and TRBJ1-5, is DTAVSQTPKYLVTQMGNDKSIKCEQNLGHDTMYWYKQDSKKFLKIMFSYNNKELIINETVPNRFSPKSPDKAHLNLHINSLELGDSAVYFCAGSQTLLGGQPQHFGDGTRLSIL.

The rearrangement joins TRBV29-1 to TRBJ2-7; TRBD1 matches 7 bases. Germline CDR1 is SQVTM and CDR2 is ANQGSEA. The CDR3 spans 13 residues. With 3 bases clipped from V and 2 bases from J, the junction kept 4 bases outside the gene matches. The DNA for the CDR3 is TGCAGCGTTGAGGGGACAGAAACCTACGAGCAGTACTTC. This sequence encodes CSVEGTETYEQYF.

The chain couples TRBV10-3 to TRBJ1-1, with TRBD1 matching 8 bases. The CDR3 consists of 16 residues. The V gene's germline CDR1 is ENHRY and CDR2 SYGVKD. V lost 2 bases to trimming and J lost 1 base; unmatched junction nucleotides: 6. CDR3 nucleotide sequence: TGTGCCATCAGTGAGCCCTTCACAGGGGGGAACACTGAAGCTTTCTTT. It codes for CAISEPFTGGNTEAFF.

The chain joins TRBV7-2 to TRBJ2-5; D may be TRBD1 or TRBD2 (6 bases each). This CDR3 has 15 residues. The V end was cut by 2 bases, the J end by 4 bases, with 14 bases between. The germline CDR1 and CDR2 sequences are SGHTA and FQGNSA. In DNA form, the CDR3 reads TGTGCCAGCAGCTTAAATGGGGGGCTTGGAGAGACCCAGTACTTC. It codes for CASSLNGGLGETQYF. The variable domain in full, completed from reference TRBV7-2 and TRBJ2-5, reads GAGVSQSPSNKVTEKGKDVELRCDPISGHTALYWYRQSLGQGLEFLIYFQGNSAPDKSGLPSDRFSAERTGGSVSTLTIQRTQQEDSAVYLCASSLNGGLGETQYFGPGTRLLVL.

The chain is built from TRBV7-8 and TRBJ2-7; weak D call: TRBD2 (6 bases). Germline V gene lookup returns CDR1 SGHVS and CDR2 FQNEAQ. V dropped 5 bases and J dropped 6 bases, with 14 bases sitting between them. The CDR3 extends over 13 amino acids. This chain's CDR3 is CASSLGLILEQYF. The CDR3 DNA reads as TGTGCCAGCAGCCTGGGACTTATCCTCGAGCAGTACTTC.

The V call is TRBV6-5, the J call TRBJ2-5, with D perhaps matching TRBD1 (6 bases). The V gene lost 5 bases and the J gene lost 5 bases, with 18 bases spanning the gap. Per germline, CDR1 MNHEY and CDR2 SVGAGI. This CDR3 comprises 15 residues. CDR3 loop: CASSPPTGTGETQYF. The CDR3 DNA is TGTGCCAGCAGTCCACCCACAGGGACGGGTGAGACCCAGTACTTC.

The chain joins TRBV5-1 to TRBJ2-1; TRBD1 matches at 8 bases. Germline trimming cut 4 bases from V and 4 bases from J; bases unmatched to any gene: 7. Germline CDR1 and CDR2: SGHRS and YFSETQ. This CDR3 comprises 15 residues. CDR3 sequence: CASSPTGDQYNEQFF. The CDR3 nucleotides read TGCGCCAGCAGCCCGACAGGGGACCAATACAATGAGCAGTTCTTC. Full variable domain (rest looked up from reference TRBV5-1 and TRBJ2-1): KAGVTQTPRYLIKTRGQQVTLSCSPISGHRSVSWYQQTPGQGLQFLFEYFSETQRNKGNFPGRFSGRQFSNSRSEMNVSTLELGDSALYLCASSPTGDQYNEQFFGPGTRLTVL.

This chain joins TRBV20-1 and TRBJ1-5; no clear D gene. Germline V CDR1 and CDR2: DFQATT, SNEGSKA (reference sequence). This CDR3 is 14 amino acids long. The germline V and J ends were trimmed by 2 bases and 0 bases, with 8 bases remaining between them. DNA of the CDR3: TGCAGTGCTAGAAAAGGGAATAGCAATCAGCCCCAGCATTTT. Translation: CSARKGNSNQPQHF.

This clonotype showed up just a few times. The V call is TRBV9, the J call TRBJ2-1; the D is unclear. The CDR3 loop spans 15 amino acids. V was shortened by 3 bases and J by 0 bases, with 10 bases between the two germline ends. Germline V gene sequence: CDR1 SGDLS, CDR2 YYNGEE. The CDR3 sequence: CASSAHYSSYNEQFF. In DNA form, the CDR3 reads TGTGCCAGCAGCGCTCACTACAGCTCCTACAATGAGCAGTTCTTC.

This clonotype has more than one count but fewer than ten. V and J are TRBV20-1 and TRBJ2-7; the match to TRBD1 covers 7 bases. CDR3 length: 17 residues. Trimming removed 6 bases from V and 0 bases from J; junction bases left unmatched: 17. Looked up from germline, CDR1 is DFQATT and CDR2 is SNEGSKA (reference sequence). The CDR3 DNA sequence: TGCAGTGCCCTACAGGGGTCGGTATATTTTAGCTCCTACGAGCAGTACTTC. It is translated as CSALQGSVYFSSYEQYF.

This sequence joins TRBV19 and TRBJ2-5, with 11 bases fitting TRBD2. V lost 4 bases to trimming and J lost 1 base; unmatched junction nucleotides: 8. CDR1 is LNHDA and CDR2 is SQIVND in the germline V gene (reference sequence). The CDR3 is 17 amino acids. Here the CDR3 reads CASSTRTSGPIQETQYF. CDR3 DNA: TGTGCCAGTAGTACCAGGACTAGCGGGCCCATCCAAGAGACCCAGTACTTC.

The chain has TRBV18 and TRBJ2-1; TRBD2 aligns across 12 bases. Losses at the gene ends were 6 bases for V and 9 bases for J; bases not matched to a gene: 9. The CDR3 loop spans 15 amino acids. The germline gives CDR1 KGHSH, CDR2 LQKENI. Written as DNA, the CDR3 is TGTGCCAGCTCGTCTGGACTAGCGGGGACGGGTGAGCAGTTCTTC. This translates into CASSSGLAGTGEQFF.

The chain has TRBV30 and TRBJ2-1; tentative D call: TRBD2 (6 bases). V was cut by 2 bases and J by 6 bases, with 11 bases left in between. The CDR3 extends over 13 amino acids. The germline CDR1 and CDR2 sequences are GTSNPN and SVGIG (reference sequence). This CDR3 reads CAWSPRRGNEQFF. The CDR3 DNA reads as TGTGCCTGGAGTCCCCGGAGGGGCAATGAGCAGTTCTTC.

The chain uses TRBV7-9 and TRBJ2-7; D remains unclear. Germline CDR1 SEHNR, CDR2 FQNEAQ (reference sequence). The CDR3 is 13 residues long. The V and J ends lost 5 bases and 2 bases respectively, with 10 bases between them. The CDR3 region is CASSAGDTYEQYF. As DNA, the CDR3 is TGTGCCAGCAGCGCCGGAGACACCTACGAGCAGTACTTC.

The chain joins TRBV20-1 to TRBJ2-1, with 9 bases matching TRBD1. Trimming removed 6 bases from V and 3 bases from J; junction bases left unmatched: 6. CDR3 size: 14 residues. Per the germline V gene, CDR1 is DFQATT and CDR2 is SNEGSKA (reference sequence). CDR3 sequence (DNA): TGCAGTGCCCTCGACAGGGGGAGCTACAATGAGCAGTTCTTC. It is translated as CSALDRGSYNEQFF.

V gene TRBV12-3 or TRBV12-4 combines with J gene TRBJ2-5, with TRBD2 matching over 7 bases. The length of the CDR3 is 15 residues. Unmatched junction bases numbered 12, after V lost 6 bases and J lost 5 bases. This CDR3 is CASSQGLGLLETQYF. CDR3 DNA: TGTGCCAGCAGCCAAGGACTAGGATTGTTGGAGACCCAGTACTTC.